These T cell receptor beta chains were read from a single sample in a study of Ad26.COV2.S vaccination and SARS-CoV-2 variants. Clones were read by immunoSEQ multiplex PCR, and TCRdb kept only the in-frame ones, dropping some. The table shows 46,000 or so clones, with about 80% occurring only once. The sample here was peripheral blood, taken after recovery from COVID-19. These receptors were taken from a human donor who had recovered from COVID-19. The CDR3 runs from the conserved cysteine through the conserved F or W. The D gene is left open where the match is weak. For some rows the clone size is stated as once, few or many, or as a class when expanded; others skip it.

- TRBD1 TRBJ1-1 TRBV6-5 CASRRTGNTEAFF TGTGCCAGCAGGAGGACAGGGAACACTGAAGCTTTCTTT
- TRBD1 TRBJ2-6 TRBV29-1 CSVELFWDSSSGANVLTF TGCAGCGTTGAACTGTTCTGGGACAGTTCCTCTGGGGCCAACGTCCTGACTTTC
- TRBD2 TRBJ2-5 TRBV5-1 CASSSGLAGLQETQYF TGCGCCAGCAGTTCGGGACTAGCGGGGCTCCAAGAGACCCAGTACTTC
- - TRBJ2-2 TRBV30 CAWSLGGTGELFF TGTGCCTGGAGCTTAGGGGGGACCGGGGAGCTGTTTTTT
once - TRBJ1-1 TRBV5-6 CASSFRNTEAFF TGTGCCAGCAGCTTTAGGAACACTGAAGCTTTCTTT
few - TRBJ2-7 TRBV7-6 CASSRRSSVTYEQYF TGTGCCAGCAGCAGGCGGAGTAGCGTGACCTACGAGCAGTACTTC
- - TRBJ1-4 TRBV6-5 CATMSTGGREKLFF TGTGCCACTATGAGCACGGGGGGACGAGAAAAACTGTTTTTT
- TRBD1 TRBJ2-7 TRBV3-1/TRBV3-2 CASSQGTGTGGRRYEQYF TGTGCCAGCAGCCAAGGCACCGGGACAGGGGGACGGCGCTACGAGCAGTACTTC
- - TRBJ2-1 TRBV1 CTSSQEGAAIKHEQFF TGCACCAGCAGCCAAGAGGGAGCGGCCATTAAACATGAGCAGTTCTTC
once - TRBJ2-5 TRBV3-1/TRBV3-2 CASSQEMRGAQETQYF TGTGCCAGCAGCCAAGAAATGAGGGGCGCGCAAGAGACCCAGTACTTC
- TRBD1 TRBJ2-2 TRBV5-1 CASSPDRVGTGELFF TGCGCCAGCAGCCCTGACAGGGTAGGCACCGGGGAGCTGTTTTTT
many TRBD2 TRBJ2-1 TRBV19 CASRAGTSSGITSYNEQFF TGTGCCAGTAGGGCCGGGACTAGTAGCGGGATCACCTCCTACAATGAGCAGTTCTTC
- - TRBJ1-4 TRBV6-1 CASSPGTVEKLFF TGTGCCAGCAGCCCGGGGACGGTTGAAAAACTGTTTTTT
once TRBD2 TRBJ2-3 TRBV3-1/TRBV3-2 CASRAGGGTDTQYF TGTGCCAGCCGAGCGGGGGGAGGCACAGATACGCAGTATTTT
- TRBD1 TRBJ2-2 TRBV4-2 CASTPAGTGGTGELFF TGTGCCAGCACCCCCGCCGGGACAGGGGGCACCGGGGAGCTGTTTTTT
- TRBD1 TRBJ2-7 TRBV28 CASSLASGQGFTEQYF TGTGCCAGCAGCCTTGCCTCGGGACAGGGATTCACCGAGCAGTACTTC
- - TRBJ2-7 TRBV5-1 CASSSGPQPYEQYF TGCGCCAGCAGCTCGGGGCCCCAACCCTACGAGCAGTACTTC
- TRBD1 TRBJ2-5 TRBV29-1 CSGTTGTGQETQYF TGCAGCGGGACCACCGGGACAGGACAAGAGACCCAGTACTTC
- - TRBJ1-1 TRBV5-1 CASSSTAFSGRRDTEAFF TGCGCCAGCAGCTCTACCGCTTTTTCGGGTCGGAGAGACACTGAAGCTTTCTTT
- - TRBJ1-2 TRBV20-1 CSASHPGKYGYTF TGCAGTGCTAGTCATCCAGGGAAATATGGCTACACCTTC
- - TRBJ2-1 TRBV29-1 CSALRGPNEQFF TGCAGCGCCCTAAGGGGCCCCAATGAGCAGTTCTTC
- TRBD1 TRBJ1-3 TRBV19 CASSPSKGAFSGNTIYF TGTGCCAGTAGTCCCTCGAAGGGGGCATTCTCTGGAAACACCATATATTTT
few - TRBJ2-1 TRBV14 CASSQDRVDNEQFF TGTGCCAGCAGCCAAGATAGGGTAGACAATGAGCAGTTCTTC
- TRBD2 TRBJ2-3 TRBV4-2 CASSLRSGGGTDTQYF TGTGCCAGCAGCCTACGTAGCGGGGGGGGCACAGATACGCAGTATTTT
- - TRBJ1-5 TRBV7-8 CASSLGAGVSNQPQHF TGTGCCAGCAGCTTAGGAGCAGGGGTTAGCAATCAGCCCCAGCATTTT
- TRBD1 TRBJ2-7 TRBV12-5 CASGQGQTLGEQYF TGTGCTAGTGGTCAGGGACAGACCCTTGGCGAGCAGTACTTC
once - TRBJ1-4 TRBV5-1 CASRSDGGGYEKLFF TGCGCCAGCAGAAGCGATGGGGGAGGATATGAAAAACTGTTTTTT
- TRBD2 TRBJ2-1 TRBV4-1 CASSQWTSGGYNEQFF TGCGCCAGCAGCCAATGGACTAGCGGGGGCTACAATGAGCAGTTCTTC
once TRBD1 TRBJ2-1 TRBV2 CASSPDRGPYNEQFF TGTGCCAGCAGTCCCGACAGGGGGCCCTACAATGAGCAGTTCTTC
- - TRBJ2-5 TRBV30 CATTGRVEGQYF TGTGCCACCACCGGTAGGGTTGAGGGCCAGTACTTC
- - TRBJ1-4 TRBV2 CATETGAVKKLFF TGTGCCACCGAGACCGGAGCAGTGAAAAAACTGTTTTTT
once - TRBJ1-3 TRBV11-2 CASSLLRASGNTIYF TGTGCCAGCAGCTTATTACGGGCCTCTGGAAACACCATATATTTT
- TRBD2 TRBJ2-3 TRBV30 CAYRRGRLAVTTDTQYF TGTGCCTACCGAAGGGGTAGACTAGCGGTTACCACAGATACGCAGTATTTT
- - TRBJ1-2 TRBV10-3 CAISEPGDSTNYGYTF TGTGCCATCAGTGAGCCCGGGGATTCCACTAACTATGGCTACACCTTC
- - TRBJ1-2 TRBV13 CASSLMGGNSYGYTF TGTGCCAGCAGCCTGATGGGGGGGAATTCCTATGGCTACACCTTC
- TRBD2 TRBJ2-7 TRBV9 CASSVGTSSYAEQYF TGTGCCAGCAGCGTCGGGACTAGTTCATATGCCGAGCAGTACTTC
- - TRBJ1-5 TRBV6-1 CASSEYPYSNQPQHF TGTGCCAGCAGTGAATATCCGTATAGCAATCAGCCCCAGCATTTT
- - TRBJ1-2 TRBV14 CASSQTQGSNYGYTF TGTGCCAGCAGCCAAACTCAGGGGTCTAACTATGGCTACACCTTC
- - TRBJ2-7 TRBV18 CASSPRQSYEQYF TGTGCCAGCTCACCACGGCAGTCCTACGAGCAGTACTTC
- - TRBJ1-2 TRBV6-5 CASRPQGNYGYTF TGTGCCAGCAGACCTCAGGGAAACTATGGCTACACCTTC
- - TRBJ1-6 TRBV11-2 CASSLDRGIINSPLHF TGTGCCAGCAGCTTAGATCGGGGGATCATTAATTCACCCCTCCACTTT
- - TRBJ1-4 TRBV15 CATSRQGRYEKLFF TGTGCCACCAGCAGACAGGGCCGGTACGAAAAACTGTTTTTT
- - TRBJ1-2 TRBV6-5 CASSPVVGGYTF TGTGCCAGCAGTCCGGTTGTAGGTGGCTACACCTTC
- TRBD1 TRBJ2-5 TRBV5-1 CASSFKGGQGQVTQYF TGCGCCAGCAGCTTCAAGGGGGGACAGGGTCAAGTGACCCAGTACTTC
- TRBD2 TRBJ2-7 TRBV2 CASDMDTSGRAPYEQYF TGTGCCAGCGATATGGATACTAGCGGGAGGGCCCCCTACGAGCAGTACTTC
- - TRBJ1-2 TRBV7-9 CASSLGTAYGYTF TGTGCCAGCAGCTTAGGGACAGCCTATGGCTACACCTTC